The 14 T cell receptor beta chains given below trace back to one sample, sequenced in a study of blood T cell repertoires in COVID-19. Measured with immunoSEQ multiplex PCR; TCRdb has only the in-frame clones, and not every one. The sample holds 120,000 to 150,000 clones, around nine tenths seen once. The sequenced material came from peripheral blood. The origin of the receptors is a man between 60 and 70 years old with active or convalescent COVID-19.

The chain employs TRBV7-6 and TRBJ2-3; D is possibly TRBD2 (5 bases). Deletions cut 5 bases from V and 0 bases from J, with 15 bases between. This CDR3 has 16 residues. CDR1 is SGHVS, CDR2 FNYEAQ, per germline. The CDR3 DNA sequence: TGTGCCAGCAGCCTCCAACTGGGCGGGAGCACAGATACGCAGTATTTT. This codes for CASSLQLGGSTDTQYF.

Only one count was recorded for this clone. The CDR3: CASGSRGSGGIYNEQFF. The CDR3 DNA sequence: TGTGCCAGCGGATCGCGCGGAAGCGGGGGTATCTACAATGAGCAGTTCTTC. This chain uses TRBV11-2 with TRBJ2-1, with 8 bases that match TRBD2. Looked up from germline, CDR1 is SGHAT and CDR2 is FQNNGV. CDR3 length equals 17 residues. V trimming: 8 bases; J trimming: 3 bases; junction bases outside the gene matches: 15.

The chain combines TRBV11-2 with TRBJ2-2; TRBD2 is a possible D gene (5 bases). The CDR3 sequence is 17 residues long. The V end was cut by 5 bases, the J end by 1 base, with 17 bases between. The germline gives CDR1 SGHAT, CDR2 FQNNGV. CDR3 DNA sequence: TGTGCCAGCAGCCCCTTACGAGGGAAGGGGAACACCGGGGAGCTGTTTTTT. Its protein product is CASSPLRGKGNTGELFF. Filled out from reference TRBV11-2 and TRBJ2-2, the complete variable domain reads EAGVAQSPRYKIIEKRQSVAFWCNPISGHATLYWYQQILGQGPKLLIQFQNNGVVDDSQLPKDRFSAERLKGVDSTLKIQPAKLEDSAVYLCASSPLRGKGNTGELFFGEGSRLTVL.

The V and J genes are TRBV4-1 and TRBJ2-1; 14 bases match TRBD2. Losses at the gene ends were 7 bases for V and 6 bases for J; bases not matched to a gene: 14. This CDR3 region has 18 residues. Germline CDR1 and CDR2: MGHRA and YSYEKL. CDR3 in amino acids: CASNRYGTSGSNSNEQFF. For the CDR3, the DNA is TGCGCCAGCAACCGCTACGGGACTAGCGGGAGTAATAGCAATGAGCAGTTCTTC.

This sequence joins TRBV28 and TRBJ1-2, with 9 positions matching TRBD1. The CDR3 length is 15 residues. Germline CDR1 reads MDHEN; CDR2 reads SYDVKM. Trimming cost V 5 bases and J 2 bases; bases outside gene matches: 6. As DNA, the CDR3 is TGTGCCAGCAGTCCTCAGACAGGGGGGAACTATGGCTACACCTTC. Translated, it gives CASSPQTGGNYGYTF.

The V gene is TRBV6-5, the J gene TRBJ1-2; 9 positions agree with TRBD1. Germline trimming cut 2 bases from V and 7 bases from J; bases unmatched to any gene: 5. The CDR3 has 14 residues. Germline-derived CDR1 and CDR2 are MNHEY and SVGAGI. CDR3 nucleotides: TGTGCCAGCAGTTACCGGGACAGGGTTGGTGGCTACACCTTC. Its translation is CASSYRDRVGGYTF.

Details on this clone: The sample has other DNA sequences that encode this CDR3 too. The V call is TRBV6-2 or TRBV6-3, the J call TRBJ2-7; 8 bases are a match to TRBD1. V lost 6 bases, J lost 4 bases, and 2 bases stayed unmatched. This CDR3 contains 12 residues. Germline assignment: CDR1 MNHEY and CDR2 SVGEGT. The CDR3 nucleotides are TGTGCCAGCAGCCGACAGGGGTACGAGCAGTACTTC. Amino acid sequence: CASSRQGYEQYF.

The V gene is TRBV7-9, the J gene TRBJ2-3; TRBD2 matches at 13 bases. V was clipped by 9 bases and J by 5 bases; unmatched bases: 8. The CDR3 runs to 15 residues. Germline loops: CDR1 SEHNR, CDR2 FQNEAQ (reference sequence). The CDR3 DNA follows: TGTGCCAGAGCCGGGACTAGCGGGATAGAAGATACGCAGTATTTT. This gives the protein CARAGTSGIEDTQYF.

This rearrangement joins TRBV11-2 to TRBJ1-1; 7 nucleotides match TRBD1. Germline V gene lookup returns CDR1 SGHAT and CDR2 FQNNGV. Germline trimming cut 8 bases from V and 2 bases from J; bases unmatched to any gene: 11. The CDR3 loop spans 15 amino acids. This chain's CDR3 is CASRTNRGSNTEAFF. CDR3 nucleotide sequence: TGTGCCAGCCGAACGAACAGGGGTTCAAACACTGAAGCTTTCTTT.

This clone was seen only once. The V and J genes are TRBV11-2 and TRBJ1-6; maybe TRBD1 (6 bases). Germline CDR1 is SGHAT and CDR2 is FQNNGV. V shed 5 bases and J shed 10 bases, with 18 bases lying between them. The CDR3 extends over 15 amino acids. This CDR3 is CASSPGAQQGSPLHF. The CDR3 coding sequence is TGTGCCAGCAGCCCAGGGGCACAACAGGGATCACCCCTCCACTTT.

This clone was observed a handful of times. J is TRBJ2-7 and V is TRBV6-2 or TRBV6-3; D gene unclear. This CDR3 spans 11 amino acids. Germline assignment: CDR1 MNHEY and CDR2 SVGEGT. The ends were cut back, 6 bases at V and 5 bases at J, with 8 bases in the middle. CDR3 coding DNA: TGTGCCAGCAGCCCGAGAAACGAGCAGTACTTC. It codes for CASSPRNEQYF.

This chain connects TRBV28 to TRBJ1-2, with 11 bases fitting TRBD1. After removal of 6 bases from V and 2 bases from J, the junction contained 5 bases not matched to a gene. The CDR3 covers 15 residues. Germline V gene sequence: CDR1 MDHEN, CDR2 SYDVKM. CDR3 nucleotide sequence: TGTGCCAGCAGCCCCGGGACAGGGGGAAACTATGGCTACACCTTC. Translation gives CASSPGTGGNYGYTF.

J is TRBJ1-4 and V is TRBV25-1; 9 positions agree with TRBD1. The trim removed 2 bases at V and 3 bases at J, leaving 4 bases unmatched. Germline loops: CDR1 MGHDK, CDR2 SYGVNS. The CDR3 covers 16 residues. The DNA for the CDR3 is TGTGCCAGCAGTGAAAACAGGGGGCTGTCTAATGAAAAACTGTTTTTT. Encoded protein: CASSENRGLSNEKLFF.

The rearrangement links TRBV19 to TRBJ1-2, with a weak D call TRBD1 (6 bases). Germline-derived CDR1 and CDR2 are LNHDA and SQIVND (reference sequence). The CDR3 runs 16 residues. With 7 bases removed from V and 4 bases from J, the gap between germline ends came to 22 bases. The CDR3 bases are TGTGCCAGTATTCCAAGAATGCAGCGGGGGGCCTATGGCTACACCTTC. Amino acid sequence: CASIPRMQRGAYGYTF.